This T cell receptor (beta chain) was sequenced during a study of PD-1 and CTLA-4 blockade in melanoma (dated by TCRdb to the early 2020s). General notes on the study: In patients with melanoma, the researchers looked at the effects of CTLA-4 blockade versus PD-1 blockade on the CD8 T cell response that was melanoma-reactive.

This clone was detected only once. No cognate antigen has been identified for it. There are no base qualities to consult, and no much larger clone falls within one base. To prepare the library, the immunoSEQ multiplex PCR assay was applied. The table was pulled from immuneACCESS by TCRdb, which kept in-frame rearrangements only. Such tables lose some clones; where checked, under half of the loss comes from unresolved V genes, and the rest has no known cause. The sample profile shows approximately 17,000 clones; roughly two thirds of them were found once. The top ten clonotypes cover roughly 15% of the sample. This clonotype was sampled from a human donor with melanoma. The starting material was CD8+ T cells from peripheral blood, obtained before anti-PD-1 treatment.

The sequenced DNA: TGTGCCAGTAGTATAGGCGGGGGCGAGCAGTACTTC. The encoded protein is CASSIGGGEQYF. The rearrangement joined TRBV19 to TRBJ2-7, and TRBD2 aligns with 7 junction nucleotides. As encoded in the germline V gene (reference sequence), CDR1 is LNHDA while CDR2 is SQIVND. The junction shows trimming of 1 base on V and 6 bases on J, and the gene matches do not reach 0 bases of it. Its CDR3 holds 12 amino acids, cysteine through phenylalanine. The retained sequence is limited to the CDR3, 36 bases, with the frame set at the first base.